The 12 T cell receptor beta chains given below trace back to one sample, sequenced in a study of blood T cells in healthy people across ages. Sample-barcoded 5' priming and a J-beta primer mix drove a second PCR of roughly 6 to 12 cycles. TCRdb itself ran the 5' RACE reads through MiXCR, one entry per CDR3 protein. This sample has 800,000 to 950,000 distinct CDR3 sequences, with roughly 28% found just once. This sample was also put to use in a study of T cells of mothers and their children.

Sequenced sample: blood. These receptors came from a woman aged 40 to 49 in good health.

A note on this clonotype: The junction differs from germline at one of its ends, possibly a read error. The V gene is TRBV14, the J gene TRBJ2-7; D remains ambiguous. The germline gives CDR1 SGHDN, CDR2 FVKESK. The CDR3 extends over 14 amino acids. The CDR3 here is CASSSRYTGYERYF. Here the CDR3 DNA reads TGTGCCAGCAGCTCACGCTACACGGGTTACGAGCGGTACTTC.

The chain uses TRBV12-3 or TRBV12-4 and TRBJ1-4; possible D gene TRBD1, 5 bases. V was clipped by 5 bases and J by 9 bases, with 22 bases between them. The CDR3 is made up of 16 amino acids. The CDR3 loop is CASSPRTGTGMKKLFF. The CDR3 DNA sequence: TGTGCCAGCAGTCCAAGAACCGGGACGGGGATGAAAAAACTGTTTTTT.

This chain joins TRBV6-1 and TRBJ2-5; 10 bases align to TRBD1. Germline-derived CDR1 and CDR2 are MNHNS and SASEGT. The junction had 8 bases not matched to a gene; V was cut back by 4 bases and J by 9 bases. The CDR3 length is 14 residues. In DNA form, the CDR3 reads TGTGCCAGCAGTGGGACAGGGGGGTACGGGGCCCAGTACTTC. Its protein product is CASSGTGGYGAQYF.

This CDR3 is CASSLGLAAGELFF. Written as DNA, the CDR3 is TGTGCCAGCAGTTTGGGGCTGGCGGCCGGGGAGCTGTTTTTT. V gene TRBV12-3 or TRBV12-4 combines with J gene TRBJ2-2; weak D call: TRBD1 (5 bases). This CDR3 spans 14 amino acids. The V end was cut by 3 bases, the J end by 6 bases, with 11 bases between.

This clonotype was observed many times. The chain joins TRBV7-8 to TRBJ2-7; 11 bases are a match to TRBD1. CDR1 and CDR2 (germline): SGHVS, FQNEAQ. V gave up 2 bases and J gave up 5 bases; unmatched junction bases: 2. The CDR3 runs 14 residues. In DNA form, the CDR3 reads TGTGCCAGCAGCTTAAGGGACAGGGGGAACGAGCAGTACTTC. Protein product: CASSLRDRGNEQYF. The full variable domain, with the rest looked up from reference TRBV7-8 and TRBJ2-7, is GAGVSQSPRYKVAKRGQDVALRCDPISGHVSLFWYQQALGQGPEFLTYFQNEAQLDKSGLPSDRFFAERPEGSVSTLKIQRTQQEDSAVYLCASSLRDRGNEQYFGPGTRLTVT.

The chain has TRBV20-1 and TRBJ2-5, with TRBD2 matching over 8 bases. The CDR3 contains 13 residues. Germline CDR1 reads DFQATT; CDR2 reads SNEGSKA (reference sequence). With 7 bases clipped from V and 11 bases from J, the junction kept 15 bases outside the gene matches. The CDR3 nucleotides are TGCAGTGTGGAACGGGGGGGGTACAATGAGCAGTACTTC. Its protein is CSVERGGYNEQYF.

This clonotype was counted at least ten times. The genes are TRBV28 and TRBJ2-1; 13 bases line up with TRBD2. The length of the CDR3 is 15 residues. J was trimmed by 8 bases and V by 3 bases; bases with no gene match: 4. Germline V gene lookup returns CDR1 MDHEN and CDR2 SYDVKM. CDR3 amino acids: CASSFAGTSGDEQFF. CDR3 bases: TGTGCCAGCAGTTTTGCCGGGACTAGCGGGGATGAGCAGTTCTTC. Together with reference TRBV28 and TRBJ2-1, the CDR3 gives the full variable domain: DVKVTQSSRYLVKRTGEKVFLECVQDMDHENMFWYRQDPGLGLRLIYFSYDVKMKEKGDIPEGYSVSREKKERFSLILESASTNQTSMYLCASSFAGTSGDEQFFGPGTRLTVL.

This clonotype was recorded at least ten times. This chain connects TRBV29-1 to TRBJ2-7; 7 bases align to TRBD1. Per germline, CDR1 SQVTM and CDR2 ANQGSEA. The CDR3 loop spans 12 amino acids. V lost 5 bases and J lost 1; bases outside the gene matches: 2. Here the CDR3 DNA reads TGCAGCGTTCCGGGACAGTCCTACGAGCAGTACTTC. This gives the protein CSVPGQSYEQYF.

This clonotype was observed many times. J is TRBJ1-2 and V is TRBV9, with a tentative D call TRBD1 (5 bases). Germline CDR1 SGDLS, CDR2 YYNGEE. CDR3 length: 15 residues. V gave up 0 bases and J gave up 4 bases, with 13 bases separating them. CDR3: CASSVEAGLSYGYTF. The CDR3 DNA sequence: TGTGCCAGCAGCGTAGAGGCAGGGCTCAGCTATGGCTACACCTTC.

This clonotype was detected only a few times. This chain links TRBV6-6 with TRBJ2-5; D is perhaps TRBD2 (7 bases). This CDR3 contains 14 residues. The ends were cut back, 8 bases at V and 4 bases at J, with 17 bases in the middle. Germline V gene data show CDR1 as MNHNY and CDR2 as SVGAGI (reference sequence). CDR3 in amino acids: CASSLPGGRETQYF. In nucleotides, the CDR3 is TGTGCCAGCTCTTTACCGGGGGGCCGAGAGACCCAGTACTTC.

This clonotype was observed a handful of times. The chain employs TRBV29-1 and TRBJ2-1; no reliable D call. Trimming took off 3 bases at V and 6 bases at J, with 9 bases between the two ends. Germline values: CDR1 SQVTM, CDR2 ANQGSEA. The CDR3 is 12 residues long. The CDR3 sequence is CSVELARNEQFF. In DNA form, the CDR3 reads TGCAGCGTTGAGCTGGCACGCAATGAGCAGTTCTTC.

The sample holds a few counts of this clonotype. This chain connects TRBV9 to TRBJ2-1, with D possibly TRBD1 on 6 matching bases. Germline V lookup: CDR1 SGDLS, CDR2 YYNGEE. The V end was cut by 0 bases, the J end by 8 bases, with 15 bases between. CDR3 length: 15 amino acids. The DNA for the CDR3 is TGTGCCAGCAGCGTAGCGTTACAGGGAGAAGATGAGCAGTTCTTC. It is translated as CASSVALQGEDEQFF.